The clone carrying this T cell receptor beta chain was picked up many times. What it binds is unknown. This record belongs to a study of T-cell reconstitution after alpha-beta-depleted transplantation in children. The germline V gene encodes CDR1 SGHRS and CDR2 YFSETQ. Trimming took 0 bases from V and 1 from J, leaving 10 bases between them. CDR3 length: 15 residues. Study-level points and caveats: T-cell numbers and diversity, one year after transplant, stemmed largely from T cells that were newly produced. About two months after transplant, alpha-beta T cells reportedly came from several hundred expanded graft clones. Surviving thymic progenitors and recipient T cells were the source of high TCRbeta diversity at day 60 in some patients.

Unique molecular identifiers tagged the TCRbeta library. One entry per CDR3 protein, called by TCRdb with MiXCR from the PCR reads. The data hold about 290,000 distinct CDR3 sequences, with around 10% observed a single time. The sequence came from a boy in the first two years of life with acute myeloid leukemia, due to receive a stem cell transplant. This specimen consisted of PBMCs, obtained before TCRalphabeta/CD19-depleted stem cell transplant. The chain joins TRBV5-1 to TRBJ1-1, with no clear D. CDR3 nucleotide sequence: TGCGCCAGCAGCTTGGATCCCGCCGGGAACACTGAAGCTTTCTTT. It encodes CASSLDPAGNTEAFF.